This T cell receptor (beta chain) was sequenced in a study of OX40 agonist ivuxolimab in advanced cancers. Study overall: Patients' therapy was ivuxolimab, an antibody that acts as an agonist of OX40 (CD134). Of the patients, three showed partial responses, one with hepatocellular carcinoma and two with cutaneous melanoma.

Clones were sequenced by immunoSEQ multiplex PCR, and TCRdb holds only the in-frame ones, with some missing. The data contain 50,000 to 70,000 clones, 70% to 90% of them singletons. In the case of this clone: Its antigen is unknown.

Broader study findings: Expanded clones were, on average, more numerous among CD8+ T cells than CD4+.

The ends were cut back, 7 bases at V and 4 bases at J, with 22 bases in the middle. Per the germline V gene, CDR1 is LNHDA and CDR2 is SQIVND (reference sequence). The CDR3 has 16 residues. The chain couples TRBV19 to TRBJ1-1, with D possibly being TRBD1 (5 bases). Here the sequenced sample was CD4+ or CD8+ T cells sorted from blood, taken in a trial of the OX40 agonist ivuxolimab. This TCR was recovered from an adult with an advanced solid tumor such as melanoma, head and neck, liver or kidney cancer. The CDR3 nucleotides are TGTGCCAGTAAGACATGGGACGGACGAGGTGCCACTGAAGCTTTCTTT. Amino acids: CASKTWDGRGATEAFF.